The TCR beta chain described here comes from a study of blood T cell repertoires in COVID-19. Study context: There were acute and convalescent COVID-19 samples, and they came from the United States, Italy and Spain.

The V gene's germline CDR1 is SGHTA and CDR2 FQGNSA. V lost 6 bases and J 7 bases, leaving 21 bases between the germline ends. The CDR3 sequence is 16 residues long. Original processing methods: It was from reference gene primer amplification that nucleated cell counts were estimated. Sequenced by immunoSEQ multiplex PCR; TCRdb stores in-frame clones only, minus some. The V and J calls and clone size were taken over from that table, and D and trimming were inferred from the DNA. The sample lists 380,000 or so clones, roughly nine tenths occurring once. The chain has TRBV7-2 and TRBJ1-4; D not certain. The sequencing input was peripheral blood. The TCR originated in a man aged 40-49 years with acute or convalescent COVID-19. CDR3 nucleotides: TGTGCCAGCAGGAGCATTGTTGCGGGAGGAGTTGAAAAACTGTTTTTT. It encodes CASRSIVAGGVEKLFF.